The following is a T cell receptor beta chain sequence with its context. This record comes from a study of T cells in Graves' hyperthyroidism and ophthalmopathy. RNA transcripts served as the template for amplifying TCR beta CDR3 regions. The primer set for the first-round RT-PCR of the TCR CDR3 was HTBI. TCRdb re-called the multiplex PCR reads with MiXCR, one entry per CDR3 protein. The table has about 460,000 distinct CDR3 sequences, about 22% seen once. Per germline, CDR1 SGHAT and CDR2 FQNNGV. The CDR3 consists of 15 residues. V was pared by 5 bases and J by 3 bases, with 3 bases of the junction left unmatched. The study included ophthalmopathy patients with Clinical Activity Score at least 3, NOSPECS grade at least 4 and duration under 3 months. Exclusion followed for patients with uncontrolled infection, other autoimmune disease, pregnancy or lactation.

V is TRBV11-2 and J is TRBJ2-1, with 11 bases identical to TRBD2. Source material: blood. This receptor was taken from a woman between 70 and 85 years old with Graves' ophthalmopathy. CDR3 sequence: CASSRLAGFYNEQFF. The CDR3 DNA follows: TGTGCCAGCAGCCGACTAGCGGGGTTCTACAATGAGCAGTTCTTC. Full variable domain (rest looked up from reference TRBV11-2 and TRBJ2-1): EAGVAQSPRYKIIEKRQSVAFWCNPISGHATLYWYQQILGQGPKLLIQFQNNGVVDDSQLPKDRFSAERLKGVDSTLKIQPAKLEDSAVYLCASSRLAGFYNEQFFGPGTRLTVL.